Listed here are 7 T cell receptor beta chains from one sample, sequenced in a study of blood T cell repertoires in COVID-19. This table comes from immunoSEQ multiplex PCR, and its TCRdb copy is limited to in-frame clones, with some not included. The profile shows approximately 200,000 clones, 81% of them singletons. Material: peripheral blood. The source is a woman aged 80 or over with COVID-19, enrolled during active disease.

V and J are TRBV3-1 (or the pseudogene TRBV3-2) and TRBJ2-1, with 9 bases matching TRBD1. The V gene's germline CDR1 is LGHDT and CDR2 YNNKEL (reference sequence). This CDR3 contains 15 residues. The J segment lost 7 bases and the V segment lost 4 bases, leaving 8 bases of the junction unmatched. The CDR3 spells CASSPEQGALNEQFF. CDR3 nucleotide sequence: TGTGCCAGCAGCCCAGAACAGGGGGCGCTGAATGAGCAGTTCTTC.

This chain uses TRBV7-2 with TRBJ1-2; no reliable D call. Between the trimmed V and J ends, which lost 0 bases and 7 bases, there was a span of 15 bases. Germline V CDR1 and CDR2: SGHTA, FQGNSA. CDR3 length: 15 residues. CDR3 DNA sequence: TGTGCCAGCAGCTTAGCGCTTGGAGAAGTGGCTGGCTACACCTTC. The encoded protein is CASSLALGEVAGYTF.

V and J are TRBV2 and TRBJ1-6; 7 positions match TRBD1. This CDR3 has 12 residues. Germline assignment: CDR1 SNHLY and CDR2 FYNNEI. With 7 bases clipped from V and 9 bases from J, the junction kept 3 bases outside the gene matches. CDR3 DNA sequence: TGTGCCAGCAACAGGGGCATTTCACCCCTCCACTTT. Translating gives CASNRGISPLHF.

The rearrangement links TRBV6-1 to TRBJ1-6; TRBD1 matches 8 bases. The CDR3 is made up of 16 amino acids. The germline V gene has CDR1 MNHNS and CDR2 SASEGT. The trim removed 2 bases at V and 7 bases at J, leaving 7 bases unmatched. CDR3 sequence (DNA): TGTGCCAGCAGTGAACGGTACAGGGGGGAAAATTCACCCCTCCACTTT. Translating gives CASSERYRGENSPLHF.

This sequence joins TRBV28 and TRBJ1-5; tentatively, D is TRBD1 (5 bases). This CDR3 is 16 amino acids long. Germline lookup yields CDR1 MDHEN and CDR2 SYDVKM. The V end lost 4 bases, the J end lost 3 bases, and 16 bases lay between the germline ends. The CDR3 DNA reads as TGTGCCAGCAGTTCGTCACTCACAGGAAACAATCAGCCCCAGCATTTT. Amino acids: CASSSSLTGNNQPQHF. Combining the CDR3 with reference TRBV28 and TRBJ1-5 gives the whole variable domain DVKVTQSSRYLVKRTGEKVFLECVQDMDHENMFWYRQDPGLGLRLIYFSYDVKMKEKGDIPEGYSVSREKKERFSLILESASTNQTSMYLCASSSSLTGNNQPQHFGDGTRLSIL.

The sample holds one count of this clone. The chain couples TRBV29-1 to TRBJ1-3, with a possible D match to TRBD1 (6 bases). V was cut by 4 bases and J by 0 bases, with 16 bases left in between. The CDR3 runs to 16 residues. Germline V CDR1 and CDR2: SQVTM, ANQGSEA. CDR3 DNA sequence: TGCAGCGTTGTGCATGACAGGAGAAGCTCTGGAAACACCATATATTTT. This encodes CSVVHDRRSSGNTIYF.

The chain couples TRBV6-5 to TRBJ2-2, with 11 positions matching TRBD2. The CDR3 sequence is 14 residues long. Germline lookup yields CDR1 MNHEY and CDR2 SVGAGI. With 8 bases clipped from V and 6 bases from J, the junction kept 5 bases outside the gene matches. CDR3 loop: CASQLAGVPGELFF. The CDR3 DNA reads as TGTGCCAGCCAACTAGCGGGAGTTCCCGGGGAGCTGTTTTTT.